This is a list of T cell receptor beta chains from one sample in a study of cytomegalovirus exposure and HLA in healthy donors. Clones were sequenced by immunoSEQ multiplex PCR, and TCRdb holds only the in-frame ones, with some missing. The sample includes about 140,000 clones, 76% of them seen just once. The sequencing input was PBMCs. The source is a man younger than 35 in good health and CMV-seronegative. CDR3s include the opening cysteine and the closing phenylalanine or tryptophan. A D gene is named only where the DNA matches it firmly. Size is omitted from some rows. Given values are once, few, many or a class for expanded clones.

>TRBV4-1|few|.|TRBJ2-6
TGCGCCAGCAGCCAAGAGACAGGCAGCTCTGGGGCCAACGTCCTGACTTTC
CASSQETGSSGANVLTF
>TRBV4-1|.|.|TRBJ2-3
TGCGCCAGCAGCCAGACTAGACCTAGCACAGATACGCAGTATTTT
CASSQTRPSTDTQYF
>TRBV12-5|.|TRBD2|TRBJ2-7
TGTGCTAGTGGTGTGAGCGGGGGCCACTCCTACGAGCAGTACTTC
CASGVSGGHSYEQYF
>TRBV2|.|.|TRBJ2-7
TGTGCCAGCAAGAGAGGCCCCTACGAGCAGTACTTC
CASKRGPYEQYF
>TRBV9|.|TRBD1|TRBJ2-3
TGTGCCAGCAGCTGGACAGGTATTAGCACAGATACGCAGTATTTT
CASSWTGISTDTQYF
>TRBV15|.|.|TRBJ1-2
TGTGCCACCAGCAGAGGCGAGGGGAGGGTAAGGGGTAACTATGGCTACACCTTC
CATSRGEGRVRGNYGYTF
>TRBV28|few|.|TRBJ2-6
TGTGCCAGCAGTGCGCCGGGGACTGGGGCCAACGTCCTGACTTTC
CASSAPGTGANVLTF
>TRBV19|once|.|TRBJ1-1
TGTGCCAGTAGCCGGCCGAGAGGGGCGGGGGAGAACACTGAAGCTTTCTTT
CASSRPRGAGENTEAFF
>TRBV7-9|many|.|TRBJ1-3
TGTGCCAGCAGCTCAGGCTTAACCGGAAACACCATATATTTT
CASSSGLTGNTIYF
>TRBV6-4|.|TRBD1|TRBJ1-6
TGTGCCAGCAGCCCGACAGGGGCTTCACCCCTCCACTTT
CASSPTGASPLHF
>TRBV18|.|.|TRBJ1-5
TGTGCCAGCTCACCAGCATCTCCGGGGAGAGAGAGCAATCAGCCCCAGCATTTT
CASSPASPGRESNQPQHF
>TRBV6-1|.|.|TRBJ1-6
TGTGCCAGCAGTGAAGGTGGGACTGGTGGTGCGTATAATTCACCCCTCCACTTT
CASSEGGTGGAYNSPLHF
>TRBV9|once|TRBD2|TRBJ2-4
TGTGCCAGCAGCGGAACTATAGCGGGGAACATTCAGTACTTC
CASSGTIAGNIQYF
>TRBV28|.|TRBD1|TRBJ1-5
TGTGCCAGCAGTTTAGGGACAGCTTACAATCAGCCCCAGCATTTT
CASSLGTAYNQPQHF
>TRBV9|.|TRBD2|TRBJ2-5
TGTGCCAGCAGCCCCACTAGCGGGAGGCCTCCGGAAGAGACCCAGTACTTC
CASSPTSGRPPEETQYF
>TRBV27|.|TRBD1|TRBJ1-5
TGTGCCAGCAGTTTACAGGGACAGAATCAGCCCCAGCATTTT
CASSLQGQNQPQHF
>TRBV5-1|.|.|TRBJ1-5
TGCGCCAGCAGCTTCTTGGGGGCCTATAGCAATCAGCCCCAGCATTTT
CASSFLGAYSNQPQHF
>TRBV11-3|.|.|TRBJ2-7
TGTGCCAGCAGCTTAGCTCCCAGGTTCTCCTACGAGCAGTACTTC
CASSLAPRFSYEQYF
>TRBV12-5|.|TRBD1|TRBJ2-7
TGTGCTAGTGTACTTGGGGGACAGGACCTCTACGAGCAGTACTTC
CASVLGGQDLYEQYF
>TRBV28|.|.|TRBJ1-2
TGTGCCAGCAGTACTCCAGGGGATGGCTACACCTTC
CASSTPGDGYTF
>TRBV6-1|.|TRBD1|TRBJ2-7
TGTGCCAGCAGCCCGGGACAGGCCTCCTACGAGCAGTACTTC
CASSPGQASYEQYF
>TRBV4-1|.|TRBD1|TRBJ1-4
TGCGCCAGCAGCCAAGAGGGCCAGGGGGCGGCCAATGAAAAACTGTTTTTT
CASSQEGQGAANEKLFF
>TRBV18|.|TRBD1|TRBJ1-4
TGTGCCAGCTCACCACTCCGGACAGGGAATGAAAAACTGTTTTTT
CASSPLRTGNEKLFF
>TRBV5-1|.|.|TRBJ2-1
TGCGCCAGCAGCCTAGTGGGTTCTCCTGAGCAGTTCTTC
CASSLVGSPEQFF
>TRBV30|.|TRBD1|TRBJ2-7
TGTGCCTGGAGTGTACCCGACAGGGGCCCGTACGAGCAGTACTTC
CAWSVPDRGPYEQYF
>TRBV2|.|.|TRBJ2-7
TGTGCCAGCAGTGGAGGTAGCGGTCCCTACGAGCAGTACTTC
CASSGGSGPYEQYF
>TRBV10-1|.|.|TRBJ2-7
TGCGCCAGCAGTGGCGGGACCGGACCCTACGAGCAGTACTTC
CASSGGTGPYEQYF
>TRBV4-1|few|TRBD2|TRBJ2-3
TGCGCCAGCAGCCATCTGCTTAGTTTAGCGGGGGTGAATGATACGCAGTATTTT
CASSHLLSLAGVNDTQYF
>TRBV30|.|TRBD1|TRBJ2-7
TGTGCCTGGAGTTCTAGGACAGGGGTCTCCTACGAGCAGTACTTC
CAWSSRTGVSYEQYF
>TRBV6-5|.|TRBD1|TRBJ2-5
TGTGCCAGCAGTCGCCCTGGGACAGCCCAAGAGACCCAGTACTTC
CASSRPGTAQETQYF
>TRBV6-5|.|.|TRBJ1-1
TGTGCCACTAGGGGGGGGGCTGAGTCGGACACTGAAGCTTTCTTT
CATRGGAESDTEAFF
>TRBV28|.|TRBD1|TRBJ2-5
TGTGCCAGCAGTCCCCCTCGACAGGGGACCGAGACCCAGTACTTC
CASSPPRQGTETQYF
>TRBV18|.|.|TRBJ2-7
TGTGCCAGCTCACCGGGACTGACCTACGAGCAGTACTTC
CASSPGLTYEQYF
>TRBV6-7|.|TRBD2|TRBJ2-3
TGTGCCAGCAGACTGGAGCCGGGACTAGCGGGGGCTAGCACAGATACGCAGTATTTT
CASRLEPGLAGASTDTQYF
>TRBV10-3|once|TRBD2|TRBJ2-5
TGTGCCATCAGTGGGGGGACTAGCGGGGGGCAAGAGACCCAGTACTTC
CAISGGTSGGQETQYF
>TRBV27|.|TRBD1|TRBJ2-1
TGTGCCAGCAGTCAATTCCAGGGGGTCGGTGGAGGCAATGAGCAGTTCTTC
CASSQFQGVGGGNEQFF
>TRBV28|.|.|TRBJ2-2
TGTGCCACCCGCCCCACAGGGCTCGGCGGGGAGCTGTTTTTT
CATRPTGLGGELFF
>TRBV11-2|.|.|TRBJ2-7
TGTGCCAGCAGCTCCACTAATTTAATATCCTACGAGCAGTACTTC
CASSSTNLISYEQYF
>TRBV5-1|.|.|TRBJ1-2
TGCGCCAGCAGCTTGGCAACTAACTATGGCTACACCTTC
CASSLATNYGYTF
>TRBV29-1|few|TRBD1|TRBJ2-7
TGCAGCGTTGGACGGGACAGTCAGCGCGAGCAGTACTTC
CSVGRDSQREQYF
>TRBV7-9|.|.|TRBJ1-1
TGTGCCAGCAGCTTATTCGGGGGCACTGAAGCTTTCTTT
CASSLFGGTEAFF
>TRBV18|.|.|TRBJ1-2
TGTGCCAGCTCACCACCGGGACTTCTTGGCTACACCTTC
CASSPPGLLGYTF
>TRBV2|.|TRBD1|TRBJ1-2
TGTGCCAGCAGTCAGGGGGTCGAGGACTATGGCTACACCTTC
CASSQGVEDYGYTF
>TRBV6-5|.|TRBD1|TRBJ1-2
TGTGCCAGCAGCCGAGACAGGGAAACCATCCATGGCTACACCTTC
CASSRDRETIHGYTF
>TRBV27|.|.|TRBJ2-7
TGTGCCAGCAGTTCTCAGGTTGTCAACGAGCAGTACTTC
CASSSQVVNEQYF
>TRBV6-6|once|.|TRBJ1-5
TGTGCCAGCAGCACCCCGGGGGATCAGCCCCAGCATTTT
CASSTPGDQPQHF
>TRBV19|.|TRBD1|TRBJ2-7
TGTGCCAGTAGTATACTCGCGACAGGGTCTGTTTCCTACGAGCAGTACTTC
CASSILATGSVSYEQYF
>TRBV7-2|.|.|TRBJ1-1
TGTGCCAGCAGCCCACACGCCTCGAACACTGAAGCTTTCTTT
CASSPHASNTEAFF
>TRBV27|few|TRBD2|TRBJ2-1
TGTGCCAGCAGTTTATCGATAGGGACTAGCGGTAACAATGAGCAGTTCTTC
CASSLSIGTSGNNEQFF
>TRBV7-6|.|TRBD1|TRBJ2-5
TGTGCCAGCAGCTTAGGAGTCGGGACAGGGGGCGAGGGGACCCAGTACTTC
CASSLGVGTGGEGTQYF
>TRBV2|.|.|TRBJ1-4
TGTGCCAGCAGTGAATGGGGAGCTTCTAGACTGTTTTTT
CASSEWGASRLFF
>TRBV13|.|TRBD2|TRBJ2-3
TGTGCCAGCAGCTTAGAGGCTAGCGGGGGGGAAGATACGCAGTATTTT
CASSLEASGGEDTQYF
>TRBV7-9|.|TRBD2|TRBJ2-5
TGTGCCAGCAGCGCCGGACGAGCGGGGGTTCAAGAGACCCAGTACTTC
CASSAGRAGVQETQYF